The present entry profiles one T cell receptor beta chain with its context. This record belongs to a study of T cell responses to AZD1222 COVID-19 vaccine. The germline V gene has CDR1 SGHDN and CDR2 FVKESK. This CDR3 has 14 amino acids. The ends were cut back, 4 bases at V and 2 bases at J, with 11 bases in the middle. Sequencing used immunoSEQ multiplex PCR; TCRdb keeps in-frame clones, though not all of them. The table has around 160,000 clones, 91% seen once. The chain carries TRBV14 and TRBJ2-5; D is possibly TRBD1 (6 bases). The receptor was isolated from an adult in good health. The sample consisted of peripheral blood, taken on day 0 of AZD1222 vaccination. As DNA, the CDR3 is TGTGCCAGCAGCCGAAGGGGACAACAAGAGACCCAGTACTTC. This translates into CASSRRGQQETQYF.